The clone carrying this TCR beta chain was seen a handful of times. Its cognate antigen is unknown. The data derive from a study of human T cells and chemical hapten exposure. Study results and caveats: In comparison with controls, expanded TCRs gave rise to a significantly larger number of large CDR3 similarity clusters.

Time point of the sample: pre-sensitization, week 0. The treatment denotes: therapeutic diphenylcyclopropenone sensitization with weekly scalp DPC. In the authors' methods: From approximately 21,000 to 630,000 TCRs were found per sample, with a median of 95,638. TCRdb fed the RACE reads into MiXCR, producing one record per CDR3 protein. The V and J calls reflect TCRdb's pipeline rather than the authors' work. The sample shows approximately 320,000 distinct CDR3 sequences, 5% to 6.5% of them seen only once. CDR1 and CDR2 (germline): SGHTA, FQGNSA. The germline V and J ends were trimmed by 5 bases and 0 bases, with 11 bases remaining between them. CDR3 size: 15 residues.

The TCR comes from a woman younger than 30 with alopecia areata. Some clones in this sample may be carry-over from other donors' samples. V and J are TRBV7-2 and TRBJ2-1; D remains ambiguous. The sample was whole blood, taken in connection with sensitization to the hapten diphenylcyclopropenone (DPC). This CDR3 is CASSPGIRSYNEQFF. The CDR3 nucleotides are TGTGCCAGCAGCCCAGGTATTCGCTCCTACAATGAGCAGTTCTTC.